The text below deals with one T cell receptor (beta chain). Genomic DNA (from each subset) was split evenly across several immunoSEQ plates. The method was immunoSEQ multiplex PCR; TCRdb's version includes in-frame clones alone and lacks a portion of them. The data contain 550,000 to 850,000 clones, 55% to 80% of them singletons. The CDR3 consists of 12 residues. The germline CDR1 and CDR2 sequences are MNHEY and SMNVEV (reference sequence). The record originates from a study of shared clonotypes between healthy human individuals. Sequenced: memory CD4+ T cells sorted from blood. Subset given: CD45RA-negative fraction. This clonotype originated in a woman aged 25 to 39 in good health. The chain uses TRBV27 and TRBJ2-7, with D perhaps matching TRBD2 (6 bases). CDR3 region: CALRDCSYEQYF. The CDR3 bases are TGTGCTCTAAGGGACTGCTCCTACGAGCAGTACTTC.